Each of the 19 T cell receptor beta chains below was sequenced from the same sample in a study of monozygotic twins with inflammatory bowel disease. TCRdb reprocessed the 5' RACE reads and reports one entry per CDR3 protein, with no DNA. This table lists about 210,000 distinct CDR3 sequences. Sequenced material: blood. These TCRs come from a human donor with ulcerative colitis or Crohn's disease, or a healthy co-twin of an affected twin (not recorded which).

The CDR3 region is CSANRGPYEQYF. The chain links TRBV29-1 to TRBJ2-7; checking the TCRdb D call of TRBD1 is not possible without DNA. Looked up from germline, CDR1 is SQVTM and CDR2 is ANQGSEA. CDR3 length equals 12 residues.

V is TRBV20-1 and J is TRBJ1-3. Germline V gene sequence: CDR1 DFQATT, CDR2 SNEGSKA (reference sequence). This CDR3 has 15 residues. This CDR3 is CSARDRLGPGNTIYF.

V and J are TRBV5-1 and TRBJ2-1; no DNA is available, so the TRBD1 call from TCRdb remains unchecked. The CDR3 has 16 amino acids. Germline loops: CDR1 SGHRS, CDR2 YFSETQ. Here the CDR3 reads CASSGGGQGGRNEQFF.

J is TRBJ2-7 and V is TRBV7-2; TCRdb indicates TRBD1, and absent DNA this call remains unverified. The length of the CDR3 is 15 residues. Germline CDR1 SGHTA, CDR2 FQGNSA. This CDR3 reads CASSYGTPSSYEQYF.

The chain combines TRBV10-3 with TRBJ1-1. The CDR3 spans 13 residues. Germline values: CDR1 ENHRY, CDR2 SYGVKD. CDR3 loop: CASKNSANTEAFF.

The rearrangement uses TRBV12-3 or TRBV12-4 and TRBJ1-2. CDR3 size: 17 residues. This CDR3 is CASTSKSTGGRRDGYTF.

CDR3 amino acids: CAISAGISYEQYF. The chain employs TRBV10-3 and TRBJ2-7; TCRdb designates TRBD1, a call that cannot be tested without DNA. The CDR3 sequence is 13 residues long. The germline CDR1 and CDR2 sequences are ENHRY and SYGVKD.

J is TRBJ2-7 and V is TRBV7-9. CDR1 is SEHNR, CDR2 FQNEAQ, per germline (reference sequence). This CDR3 comprises 16 residues. This CDR3 reads CASSLVSIGSDYEQYF.

This rearrangement joins TRBV5-1 to TRBJ2-1; the TCRdb D gene call, TRBD1, has no DNA to confirm it. The CDR3 is 16 residues long. CDR1 and CDR2 (germline): SGHRS, YFSETQ. CDR3 region: CASSIGMGQGEDEQFF.

This rearrangement joins TRBV12-3 or TRBV12-4 to TRBJ2-1; lacking DNA, the TRBD2 call made by TCRdb goes unchecked. The CDR3 extends over 12 amino acids. The CDR3 region is CASSKLVGEQFF.

The rearrangement links TRBV20-1 to TRBJ1-1. Germline V gives CDR1 DFQATT, CDR2 SNEGSKA (reference sequence). This CDR3 contains 12 residues. CDR3 loop: CSSRALGPEAFF.

The chain has TRBV12-3 or TRBV12-4 and TRBJ1-1; the D call from TCRdb, TRBD1, cannot be confirmed without DNA. The CDR3 contains 16 residues. The CDR3 sequence is CASSLSGAPLNTEAFF.

This sequence joins TRBV23-1 and TRBJ2-7; there is no DNA to check the TCRdb D call of TRBD1. TRBV23-1 is classed as an ORF, of uncertain function. CDR3 length equals 14 residues. CDR3 residues: CASSQCGRDYEQYF.

V and J are TRBV7-9 and TRBJ1-2; TCRdb outputs TRBD1, but without DNA this stays unchecked. The germline CDR1 and CDR2 sequences are SEHNR and FQNEAQ (reference sequence). The CDR3 covers 15 residues. CDR3 loop: CASSSGQTKAYGYTF.

The chain couples TRBV7-2 to TRBJ2-7. The CDR3 runs to 16 residues. Germline loops: CDR1 SGHTA, CDR2 FQGNSA. The CDR3 region is CASSLAAGRATYEQYF.

This chain joins TRBV7-9 and TRBJ2-4. In germline, CDR1 is SEHNR, CDR2 FQNEAQ (reference sequence). This CDR3 is built from 16 residues. The CDR3 region is CASSLDRPLAKNIQYF.

V usage is TRBV9 and J usage is TRBJ2-1; no DNA is available, so the TRBD1 call from TCRdb remains unchecked. The CDR3 contains 15 residues. Germline CDR1 is SGDLS and CDR2 is YYNGEE. The chain's CDR3 is CASSVDGGSHNEQFF. The whole variable domain, remainder taken from reference TRBV9 and TRBJ2-1, is DSGVTQTPKHLITATGQRVTLRCSPRSGDLSVYWYQQSLDQGLQFLIQYYNGEERAKGNILERFSAQQFPDLHSELNLSSLELGDSALYFCASSVDGGSHNEQFFGPGTRLTVL.

The V gene is TRBV5-1, the J gene TRBJ1-4. The CDR3 spans 14 residues. Per germline, CDR1 SGHRS and CDR2 YFSETQ. CDR3: CASSPDREGEKLFF.

The gene calls are TRBV18 and TRBJ1-1. Germline V gives CDR1 KGHSH, CDR2 LQKENI. CDR3 length: 15 residues. The CDR3 here is CASSPPSAMNTEAFF.